The 17 T cell receptor beta chains below all came from one sample that was sequenced in a study of T-cell reconstitution after alpha-beta-depleted transplantation in children. Using unique molecular identifiers, the investigators prepared the TCRbeta library. TCRdb re-derived calls from the PCR reads in MiXCR, one entry per CDR3 protein. The repertoire consists of 200,000 to 300,000 distinct CDR3 sequences, with roughly 25% occurring once and the leading ten covering roughly 2.6%. The input for sequencing was PBMCs, taken before TCRalphabeta/CD19-depleted stem cell transplant. Receptors originate from a girl under 10 years old with Fanconi anemia, due to receive a stem cell transplant.

The chain has TRBV28 and TRBJ2-7; 9 bases are shared with TRBD2. The CDR3 contains 15 residues. Germline CDR1 MDHEN, CDR2 SYDVKM. J was trimmed by 4 bases and V by 5 bases; bases with no gene match: 9. The chain's CDR3 is CASSQIAGVSYEQYF. In DNA form, the CDR3 reads TGTGCCAGCAGTCAAATAGCGGGAGTATCTTACGAGCAGTACTTC.

This clonotype was seen a few times. The J gene is TRBJ2-3, the V gene TRBV29-1; D tentatively reads TRBD1 or TRBD2 (5 bases each). The CDR3 sequence is 14 residues long. With 2 bases removed from V and 5 bases from J, the gap between germline ends came to 14 bases. Germline CDR1 and CDR2: SQVTM and ANQGSEA. This CDR3 is CSVERRDLGDTQYF. CDR3 coding DNA: TGCAGCGTTGAACGCAGGGACCTAGGAGATACGCAGTATTTT.

The rearrangement joins TRBV11-3 to TRBJ2-1, with D possibly being TRBD1 (5 bases). CDR1 is SGHNT, CDR2 YENEEA, per germline. The CDR3 runs 14 residues. Trimming left V 4 bases short and J 7 bases short, with 14 bases between. The DNA of the CDR3 is TGTGCCAGCAGCTCGACAGTGTTCGGAAATGAGCAGTTCTTC. This codes for CASSSTVFGNEQFF.

The V gene is TRBV28, the J gene TRBJ2-7; no clear D. Trimming took off 3 bases at V and 0 bases at J, with 9 bases between the two ends. This CDR3 contains 14 residues. CDR1 is MDHEN and CDR2 is SYDVKM in the germline V gene. The CDR3 loop reads CASSFKWGSYEQYF. CDR3 DNA: TGTGCCAGCAGTTTCAAGTGGGGCTCCTACGAGCAGTACTTC.

This clonotype was counted ten times or more. The CDR3 loop is CSVAGGEGFNEQFF. CDR3 DNA: TGCAGCGTTGCTGGGGGGGAGGGCTTCAATGAGCAGTTCTTC. The chain joins TRBV29-1 to TRBJ2-1; 7 positions match TRBD2. The ends lost 4 bases at V and 6 bases at J; junction bases unmatched: 9. CDR1 is SQVTM and CDR2 is ANQGSEA in the germline V gene. CDR3 length: 14 residues.

This clonotype showed up just a few times. The rearrangement joins TRBV12-3 or TRBV12-4 to TRBJ2-5, with 9 bases aligning to TRBD2. The V segment lost 4 bases and the J segment 5 bases; nucleotides outside the gene matches: 8. The CDR3 loop spans 15 amino acids. The CDR3: CASSWAGGPQETQYF. DNA for the CDR3: TGTGCCAGCAGTTGGGCGGGAGGGCCACAGGAGACCCAGTACTTC.

V and J are TRBV5-5 and TRBJ2-7, with unresolved D. This CDR3 region has 12 residues. The V gene lost 6 bases and the J gene lost 4 bases, with 11 bases spanning the gap. Per germline, CDR1 SGHKS and CDR2 YYEKEE (reference sequence). The CDR3 spells CASMPPRYEQYF. In nucleotides, the CDR3 is TGTGCCAGCATGCCCCCTCGATACGAGCAGTACTTC.

V is TRBV20-1 and J is TRBJ2-5; 8 positions match TRBD2. This CDR3 region has 13 residues. Germline CDR1 DFQATT, CDR2 SNEGSKA (reference sequence). V shed 4 bases, J shed 9 bases, and the junction held 10 bases outside the gene matches. In nucleotides, the CDR3 is TGCAGTGCTAAAGGGACTAGTAATTCGGCCCAGTACTTC. Protein: CSAKGTSNSAQYF.

This clonotype was detected ten times or more. The V call is TRBV7-6, the J call TRBJ2-3; the match to TRBD2 covers 12 bases. Trimming removed 2 bases from V and 5 bases from J; junction bases left unmatched: 17. Germline CDR1 is SGHVS and CDR2 is FNYEAQ. CDR3 size: 20 residues. In nucleotides, the CDR3 is TGTGCCAGCAGCTTATTCGCTCTGACTAGCGGGAGAAGTAACGGAGATACGCAGTATTTT. Amino acid sequence: CASSLFALTSGRSNGDTQYF.

This clonotype appeared many times. The rearrangement uses TRBV12-3 or TRBV12-4 and TRBJ2-7, with 7 positions matching TRBD1. The CDR3 extends over 14 amino acids. J was trimmed by 5 bases and V by 6 bases; bases with no gene match: 10. CDR3 sequence: CASSKLTGDNEQYF. Written as DNA, the CDR3 is TGTGCCAGCAGCAAACTCACAGGGGACAACGAGCAGTACTTC.

This clonotype has only a few counts. This sequence joins TRBV20-1 and TRBJ2-7, with a possible D match to TRBD1 (5 bases). The germline V gene has CDR1 DFQATT and CDR2 SNEGSKA (reference sequence). Trimming shortened V by 3 bases and J by 0 bases, and 9 bases separated the two germline ends. This CDR3 has 13 amino acids. CDR3 amino acids: CSARPGNSYEQYF. In DNA, the CDR3 is TGCAGTGCTAGGCCAGGGAACTCCTACGAGCAGTACTTC.

This clonotype was recorded at least ten times. The V call is TRBV18, the J call TRBJ2-3; D possibly uses TRBD1 or TRBD2 (6 bases each). The germline V and J ends were trimmed by 6 bases and 15 bases, with 16 bases remaining between them. CDR1 is KGHSH and CDR2 is LQKENI in the germline V gene. CDR3 length: 11 residues. The CDR3 loop is CASSEGGSDYF. CDR3 coding DNA: TGTGCCAGCTCCGAAGGGGGGTCCGACTATTTT.

The V call is TRBV20-1, the J call TRBJ1-5; no clear D gene. CDR1 is DFQATT, CDR2 SNEGSKA, per germline (reference sequence). Trimming removed 4 bases at V and 2 bases at J, with 12 bases between. There are 14 residues in the CDR3. CDR3 loop: CSATRGPGNQPQHF. CDR3 in DNA: TGCAGTGCTACCCGAGGACCGGGCAATCAGCCCCAGCATTTT.

The genes are TRBV28 and TRBJ2-7; 8 bases map to TRBD1. With V trimmed by 7 bases and J by 5 bases, 4 bases remained unmatched. The CDR3 consists of 12 residues. Looked up from germline, CDR1 is MDHEN and CDR2 is SYDVKM. DNA of the CDR3: TGTGCCAGCACCCAGGACAGGGACGAGCAGTACTTC. This gives the protein CASTQDRDEQYF.

This clonotype was seen at least ten times. The gene calls are TRBV4-2 and TRBJ2-7; TRBD1 agrees at 7 bases. With 3 bases clipped from V and 5 bases from J, the junction kept 4 bases outside the gene matches. Germline V gene sequence: CDR1 LGHNA, CDR2 YNFKEQ. CDR3 size: 13 residues. CDR3 loop: CASSQTGQHEQYF. The CDR3 bases are TGTGCCAGCAGCCAGACAGGGCAGCACGAGCAGTACTTC.

This clonotype has at least ten counts. The rearrangement joins TRBV28 to TRBJ2-3; possibly TRBD1 for D (7 bases). Trimming left V 2 bases short and J 6 bases short, with 15 bases between. Per germline, CDR1 MDHEN and CDR2 SYDVKM. The CDR3 has 15 amino acids. CDR3 in DNA: TGTGCCAGCAGTTTAATCGGGACAGCGGGCGATACGCAGTATTTT. This sequence encodes CASSLIGTAGDTQYF.

There are many counts of this clonotype. This chain links TRBV7-2 with TRBJ2-1; 12 positions agree with TRBD2. Germline V lookup: CDR1 SGHTA, CDR2 FQGNSA. Losses at the gene ends were 5 bases for V and 10 bases for J; bases not matched to a gene: 6. There are 14 residues in the CDR3. The CDR3 DNA reads as TGTGCCAGCAGCGGCCAAGGACTAGCGGGAGAGCAGTTCTTC. The encoded protein is CASSGQGLAGEQFF.